There are many counts of the clone carrying this T cell receptor beta chain. The target antigen is unknown. This record comes from a study of regulatory T cells in long-lasting Graves disease. Study context: Those Graves' patients who were newly diagnosed had been on antithyroid drugs under 3 months.

The germline CDR1 and CDR2 sequences are MNHEY and SMNVEV (reference sequence). With 8 bases clipped from V and 4 bases from J, the junction kept 9 bases outside the gene matches. This CDR3 has 14 residues. Time point specified: newly diagnosed GD, antithyroid drugs for less than 3 months. Researchers made the TCR library from RNA that was extracted from PBMCs. Study outcomes and limitations: New patients shared over 800 public clonotypes, fewer than the roughly 2,700 shared by persistent patients. TCR diversity was lower in persistent than newly diagnosed Graves' disease.

With iRepertoire HTBI primers and Arm-PCR of CDR3 regions, TCR beta libraries were built. TCRdb ran MiXCR on the multiplex PCR reads and lists one entry per CDR3 protein. The sample yields just over 600,000 distinct CDR3 sequences, 16% seen once. The same specimen was also included in a second study, on T cells in Graves' hyperthyroidism and ophthalmopathy.

The chain joins TRBV27 to TRBJ2-3; 7 bases match TRBD1. The sequencing used peripheral blood mononuclear cells (PBMCs), collected at new diagnosis, from a patient treated with antithyroid drugs. The source of this sequence is a woman under 40 with Graves disease. In DNA form, the CDR3 reads TGTGCCAGCTCAAGACAGGGTCTGCCAGATACGCAGTATTTT. Translating it yields CASSRQGLPDTQYF.